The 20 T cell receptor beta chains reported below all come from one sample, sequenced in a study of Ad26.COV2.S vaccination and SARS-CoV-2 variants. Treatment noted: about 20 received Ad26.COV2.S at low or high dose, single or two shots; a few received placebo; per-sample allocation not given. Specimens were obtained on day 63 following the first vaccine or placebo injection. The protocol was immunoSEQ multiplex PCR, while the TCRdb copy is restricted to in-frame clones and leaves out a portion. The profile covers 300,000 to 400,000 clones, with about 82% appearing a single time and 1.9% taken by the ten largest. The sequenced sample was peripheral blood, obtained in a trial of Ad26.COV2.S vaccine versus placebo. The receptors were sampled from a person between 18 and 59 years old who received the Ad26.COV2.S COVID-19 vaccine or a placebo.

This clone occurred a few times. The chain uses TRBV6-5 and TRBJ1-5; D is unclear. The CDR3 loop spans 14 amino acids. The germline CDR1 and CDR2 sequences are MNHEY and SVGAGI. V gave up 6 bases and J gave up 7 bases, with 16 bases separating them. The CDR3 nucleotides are TGTGCCAGCAGATCGGTCCCTTCGGGACAGCCCCAGCATTTT. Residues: CASRSVPSGQPQHF.

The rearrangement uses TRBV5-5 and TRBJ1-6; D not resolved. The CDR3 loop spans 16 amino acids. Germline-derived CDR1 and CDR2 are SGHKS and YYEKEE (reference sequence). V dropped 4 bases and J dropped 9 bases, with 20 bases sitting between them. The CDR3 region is CASSREAAGLPSPLHF. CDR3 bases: TGTGCCAGCAGCAGGGAGGCGGCGGGCCTCCCTTCACCCCTCCACTTT.

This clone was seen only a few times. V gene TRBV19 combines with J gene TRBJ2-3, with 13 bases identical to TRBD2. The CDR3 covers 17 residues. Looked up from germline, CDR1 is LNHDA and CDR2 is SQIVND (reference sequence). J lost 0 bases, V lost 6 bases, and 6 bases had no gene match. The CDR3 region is CASSRTSGGLSTDTQYF. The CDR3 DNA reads TGTGCCAGTAGCAGGACTAGCGGGGGCCTGAGCACAGATACGCAGTATTTT.

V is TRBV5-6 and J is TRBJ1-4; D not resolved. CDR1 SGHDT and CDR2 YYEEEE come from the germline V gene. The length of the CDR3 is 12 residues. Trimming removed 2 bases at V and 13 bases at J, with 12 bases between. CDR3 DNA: TGTGCCAGCAGCTTAGGACGGGATGTACTGTTTTTT. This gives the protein CASSLGRDVLFF.

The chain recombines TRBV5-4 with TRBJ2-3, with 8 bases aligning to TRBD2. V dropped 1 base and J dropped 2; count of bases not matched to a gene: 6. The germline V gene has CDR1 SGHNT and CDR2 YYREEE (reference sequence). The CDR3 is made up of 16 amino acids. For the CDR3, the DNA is TGTGCCAGCAGCTTGACTAGCGGAACCAACACAGATACGCAGTATTTT. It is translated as CASSLTSGTNTDTQYF.

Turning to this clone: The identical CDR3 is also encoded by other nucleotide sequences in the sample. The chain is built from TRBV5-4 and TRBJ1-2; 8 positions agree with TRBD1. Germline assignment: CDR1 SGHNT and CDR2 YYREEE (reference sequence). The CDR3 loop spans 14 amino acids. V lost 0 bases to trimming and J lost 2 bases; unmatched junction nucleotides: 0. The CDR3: CASSLGQGNYGYTF. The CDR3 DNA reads TGTGCCAGCAGCTTGGGACAGGGGAACTATGGCTACACCTTC. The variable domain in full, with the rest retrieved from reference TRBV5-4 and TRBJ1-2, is ETGVTQSPTHLIKTRGQQVTLRCSSQSGHNTVSWYQQALGQGPQFIFQYYREEENGRGNFPPRFSGLQFPNYSSELNVNALELDDSALYLCASSLGQGNYGYTFGSGTRLTVV.

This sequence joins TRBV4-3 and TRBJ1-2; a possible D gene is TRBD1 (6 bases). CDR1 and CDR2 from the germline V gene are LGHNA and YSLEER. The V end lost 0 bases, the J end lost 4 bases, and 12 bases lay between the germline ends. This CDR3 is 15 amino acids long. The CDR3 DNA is TGCGCCAGCAGCCAAGACTGGGACAAGACCTATGGCTACACCTTC. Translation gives CASSQDWDKTYGYTF.

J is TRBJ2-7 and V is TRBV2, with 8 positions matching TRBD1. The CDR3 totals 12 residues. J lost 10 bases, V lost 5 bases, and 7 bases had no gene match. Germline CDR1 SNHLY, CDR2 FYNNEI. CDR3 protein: CASSTDRAGQYF. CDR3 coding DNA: TGTGCCAGCAGTACGGACAGGGCCGGCCAGTACTTC.

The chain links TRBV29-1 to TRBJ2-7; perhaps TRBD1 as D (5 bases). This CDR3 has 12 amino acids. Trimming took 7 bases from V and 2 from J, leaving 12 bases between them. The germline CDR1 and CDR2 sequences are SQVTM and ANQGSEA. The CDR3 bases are TGCAGCGCTCAATCCAGGGCCTACGAGCAGTACTTC. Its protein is CSAQSRAYEQYF.

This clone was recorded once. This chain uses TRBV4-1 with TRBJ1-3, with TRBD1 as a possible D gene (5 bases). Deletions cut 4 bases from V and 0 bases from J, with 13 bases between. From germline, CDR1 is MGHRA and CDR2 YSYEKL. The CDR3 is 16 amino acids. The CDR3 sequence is CASSLLDTVSGNTIYF. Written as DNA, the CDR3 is TGCGCCAGCAGCCTACTGGACACCGTCTCTGGAAACACCATATATTTT.

The CDR3 here is CASSTPDRGGYTF. As DNA, the CDR3 is TGTGCCAGCAGCACCCCGGACAGGGGAGGCTACACCTTC. The rearrangement joins TRBV5-6 to TRBJ1-2; 9 nucleotides match TRBD1. CDR1 is SGHDT and CDR2 is YYEEEE in the germline V gene. V shed 4 bases and J 8 bases; nucleotides not matched to a gene: 6. The CDR3 has 13 amino acids. The whole variable domain, filled in from reference TRBV5-6 and TRBJ1-2, reads DAGVTQSPTHLIKTRGQQVTLRCSPKSGHDTVSWYQQALGQGPQFIFQYYEEEERQRGNFPDRFSGHQFPNYSSELNVNALLLGDSALYLCASSTPDRGGYTFGSGTRLTVV.

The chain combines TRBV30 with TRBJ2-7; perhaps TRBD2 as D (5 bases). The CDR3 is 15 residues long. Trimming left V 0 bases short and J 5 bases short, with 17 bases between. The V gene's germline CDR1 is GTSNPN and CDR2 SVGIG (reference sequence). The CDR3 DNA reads TGTGCCTGGAGTGTAAAGGTCCACGGGGAAAACGAGCAGTACTTC. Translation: CAWSVKVHGENEQYF.

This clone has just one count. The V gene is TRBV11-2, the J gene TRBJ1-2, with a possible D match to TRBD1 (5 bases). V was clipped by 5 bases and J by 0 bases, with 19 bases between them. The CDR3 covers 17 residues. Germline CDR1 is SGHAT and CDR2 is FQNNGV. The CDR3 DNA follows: TGTGCCAGCAGCCCCAAACCCCAAACAGGCGCTAACTATGGCTACACCTTC. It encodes CASSPKPQTGANYGYTF.

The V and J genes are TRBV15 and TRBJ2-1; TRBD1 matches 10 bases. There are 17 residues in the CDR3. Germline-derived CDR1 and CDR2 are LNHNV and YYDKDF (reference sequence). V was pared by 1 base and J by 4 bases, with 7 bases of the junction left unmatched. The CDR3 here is CATSRAPWGQGYNEQFF. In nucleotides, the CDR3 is TGTGCCACCAGCAGAGCCCCGTGGGGACAGGGGTACAATGAGCAGTTCTTC.

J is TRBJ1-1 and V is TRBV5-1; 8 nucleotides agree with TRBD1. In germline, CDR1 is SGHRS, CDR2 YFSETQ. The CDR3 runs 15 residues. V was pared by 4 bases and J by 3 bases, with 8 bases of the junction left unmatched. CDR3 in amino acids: CASSPGQGGYTEAFF. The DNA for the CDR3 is TGCGCCAGCAGCCCCGGACAGGGAGGCTACACTGAAGCTTTCTTT.

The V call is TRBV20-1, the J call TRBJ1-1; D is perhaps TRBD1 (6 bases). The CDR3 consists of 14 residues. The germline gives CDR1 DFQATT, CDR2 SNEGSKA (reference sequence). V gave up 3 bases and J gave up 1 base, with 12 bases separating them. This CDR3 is CSASTGISNTEAFF. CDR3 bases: TGCAGTGCTAGTACAGGGATTTCGAACACTGAAGCTTTCTTT.

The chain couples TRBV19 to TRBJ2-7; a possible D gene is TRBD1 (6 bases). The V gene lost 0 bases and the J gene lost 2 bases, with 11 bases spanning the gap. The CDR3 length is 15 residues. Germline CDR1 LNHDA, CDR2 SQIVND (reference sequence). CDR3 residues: CASSIEPGHTYEQYF. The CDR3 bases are TGTGCCAGTAGTATAGAGCCGGGACACACCTACGAGCAGTACTTC. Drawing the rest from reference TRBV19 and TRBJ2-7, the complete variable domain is DGGITQSPKYLFRKEGQNVTLSCEQNLNHDAMYWYRQDPGQGLRLIYYSQIVNDFQKGDIAEGYSVSREKKESFPLTVTSAQKNPTAFYLCASSIEPGHTYEQYFGPGTRLTVT.

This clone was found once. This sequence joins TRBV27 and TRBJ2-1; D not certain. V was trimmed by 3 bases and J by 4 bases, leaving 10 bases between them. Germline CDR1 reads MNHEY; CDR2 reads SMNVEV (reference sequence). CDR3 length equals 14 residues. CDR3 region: CASSFTWIYNEQFF. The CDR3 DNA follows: TGTGCCAGCAGTTTTACATGGATTTACAATGAGCAGTTCTTC.

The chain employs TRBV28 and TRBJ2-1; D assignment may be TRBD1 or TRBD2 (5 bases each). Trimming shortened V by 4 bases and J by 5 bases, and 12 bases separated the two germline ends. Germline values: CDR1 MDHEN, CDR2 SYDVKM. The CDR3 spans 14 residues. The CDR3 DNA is TGTGCCAGCAGTTCCGGGGCCCTAAACAATGAGCAGTTCTTC. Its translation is CASSSGALNNEQFF.

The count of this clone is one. CDR3 loop: CASSLQGTHGYTF. Written as DNA, the CDR3 is TGTGCCAGCAGTCTACAGGGGACTCATGGCTACACCTTC. The rearrangement joins TRBV27 to TRBJ1-2; 7 nucleotides align to TRBD1. Germline values: CDR1 MNHEY, CDR2 SMNVEV (reference sequence). This CDR3 region has 13 residues. V was pared by 5 bases and J by 6 bases, with 6 bases of the junction left unmatched.